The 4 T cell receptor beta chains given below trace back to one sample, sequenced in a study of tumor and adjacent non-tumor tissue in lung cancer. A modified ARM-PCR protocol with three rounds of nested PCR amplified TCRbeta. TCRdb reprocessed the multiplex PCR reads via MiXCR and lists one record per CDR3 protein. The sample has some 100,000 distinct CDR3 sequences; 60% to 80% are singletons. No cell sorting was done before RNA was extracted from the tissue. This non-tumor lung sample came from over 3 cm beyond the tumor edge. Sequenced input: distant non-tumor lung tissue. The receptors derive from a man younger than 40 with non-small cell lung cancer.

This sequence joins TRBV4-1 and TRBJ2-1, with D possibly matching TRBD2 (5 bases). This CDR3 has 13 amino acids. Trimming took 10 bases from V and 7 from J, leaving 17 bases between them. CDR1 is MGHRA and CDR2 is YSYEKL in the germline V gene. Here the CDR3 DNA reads TGCGCCAACGGCCAGGAGGCTATGAATGAGCAGTTCTTC. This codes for CANGQEAMNEQFF.

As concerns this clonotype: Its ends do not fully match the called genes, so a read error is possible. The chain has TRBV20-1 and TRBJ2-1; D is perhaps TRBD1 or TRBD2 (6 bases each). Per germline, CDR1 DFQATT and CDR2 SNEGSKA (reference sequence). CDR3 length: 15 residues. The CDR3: CSASLLGGSYYEQFF. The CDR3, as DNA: TGCAGTGCTAGTCTATTAGGGGGGAGCTACTATGAGCAGTTCTTC.

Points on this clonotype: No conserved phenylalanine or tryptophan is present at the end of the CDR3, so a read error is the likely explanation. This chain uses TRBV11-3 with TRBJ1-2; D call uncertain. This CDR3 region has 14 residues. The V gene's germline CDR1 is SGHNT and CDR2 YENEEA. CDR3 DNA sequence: TGTGCCATCAGCTATGGACGGACCAACTATGGCTACACCGTC. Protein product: CAISYGRTNYGYTV.

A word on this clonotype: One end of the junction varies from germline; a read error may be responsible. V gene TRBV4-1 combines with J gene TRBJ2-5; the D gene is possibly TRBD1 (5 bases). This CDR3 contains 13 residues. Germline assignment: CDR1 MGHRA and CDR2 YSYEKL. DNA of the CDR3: TGCGCCAGCAGCCAAAGGGTGACAGAGATCCAGTACTTC. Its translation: CASSQRVTEIQYF.